Shown below are 6 T cell receptor beta chains from a single sample sequenced in a study of T cell repertoires in cytomegalovirus infection. These receptors have no known antigen. Each CDR3 protein gets one entry after TCRdb re-called the reads with MiXCR. The repertoire holds roughly 46,000 distinct CDR3 sequences, approximately 19% seen once, with roughly 50% in the top ten. The sequences come from CD8+ T cells from cultured PBMCs, collected from culture after CMV antigen stimulation. Every receptor here comes from a human donor in good health (CMV status not recorded). Some clones in this sample may be carry-over from other donors' samples.

At least ten counts were recorded for this clonotype. The chain uses TRBV20-1 and TRBJ1-5, with D possibly TRBD1 on 6 matching bases. V lost 2 bases and J lost 0, with 14 bases in between. The CDR3 runs 16 residues. In germline, CDR1 is DFQATT, CDR2 SNEGSKA (reference sequence). CDR3 sequence: CSARSPTGTSNQPQHF. The CDR3 nucleotides are TGCAGTGCTAGATCCCCGACAGGAACTAGCAATCAGCCCCAGCATTTT.

This clonotype appeared a few times. The chain recombines TRBV4-3 with TRBJ1-1; D is undetermined. Germline V gene sequence: CDR1 LGHNA, CDR2 YSLEER. The germline V and J ends were trimmed by 0 bases and 3 bases, with 8 bases remaining between them. The CDR3 consists of 14 residues. The CDR3 region is CASSQDGQYTEAFF. In nucleotides, the CDR3 is TGCGCCAGCAGCCAAGATGGGCAGTACACTGAAGCTTTCTTT.

V is TRBV6-5 and J is TRBJ2-1, with 11 positions matching TRBD2. Losses at the gene ends were 6 bases for V and 6 bases for J; bases not matched to a gene: 7. The CDR3 has 15 residues. Germline V gene lookup returns CDR1 MNHEY and CDR2 SVGAGI. CDR3 nucleotides: TGTGCCAGCAGCGCTATAGCGGGAGGGGGCAATGAGCAGTTCTTC. It is translated as CASSAIAGGGNEQFF.

This clonotype was observed many times. The chain joins TRBV12-3 or TRBV12-4 to TRBJ2-7; D not certain. The V gene lost 5 bases and the J gene lost 3 bases, with 11 bases spanning the gap. The CDR3 runs 13 residues. CDR3 DNA: TGTGCCAGCAGTCTGGAGCGATTCTACGAGCAGTACTTC. Translated, it gives CASSLERFYEQYF.

This clonotype was observed many times. V and J are TRBV12-3 or TRBV12-4 and TRBJ1-2, with D unresolved. The CDR3 is made up of 14 amino acids. The germline V and J ends were trimmed by 1 base and 3 bases, with 9 bases remaining between them. The CDR3 sequence: CASSLGGAYYGYTF. The CDR3 DNA follows: TGTGCCAGCAGTTTAGGGGGAGCGTACTATGGCTACACCTTC.

V usage is TRBV7-2 and J usage is TRBJ2-5; D is unclear. V was pared by 5 bases and J by 2 bases, with 9 bases between. Germline V CDR1 and CDR2: SGHTA, FQGNSA. CDR3 length: 13 residues. The CDR3 spells CASSVGYQETQYF. CDR3 sequence (DNA): TGTGCCAGCAGCGTGGGTTATCAAGAGACCCAGTACTTC.